This T cell receptor beta chain emerged from a study of T cell responses to AZD1222 COVID-19 vaccine. Whole-study findings and limits: Dominant at 160-218 and 743-854, vaccine-associated CD4 TCRs also spanned spike.

Deletions cut 4 bases from V and 3 bases from J, with 13 bases between. The CDR3 contains 14 residues. The V gene's germline CDR1 is SGHTS and CDR2 YDEGEE. Worth noting for this clone: Its antigen is not identified.

Repertoires were generated with immunoSEQ multiplex PCR, while TCRdb's copy carries only in-frame clones and drops some. The table includes approximately 160,000 clones, about 92% detected once. The TCR sequence derives from an adult in good health. This rearrangement joins TRBV5-8 to TRBJ1-2; the D gene is possibly TRBD1 (5 bases). The specimen comprised peripheral blood, sampled on day 0 of AZD1222 vaccination. The CDR3 DNA sequence: TGTGCCAGCAGCCGAGGGACGGAAGACTATGGCTACACCTTC. Its translation is CASSRGTEDYGYTF.